The subject of this entry is one T cell receptor (beta chain). The sample belongs to a study of blood T cell repertoires in COVID-19. The CDR3 has 13 amino acids. With 1 base removed from V and 7 bases from J, the gap between germline ends came to 9 bases. Germline V gene data show CDR1 as LGHDT and CDR2 as YNNKEL (reference sequence). Libraries were prepared by immunoSEQ multiplex PCR; TCRdb keeps only in-frame clonotypes and omits some of them. This table has 220,000 or so clones, about 91% appearing once. The gene calls are TRBV3-1 (or the pseudogene TRBV3-2) and TRBJ2-3; possibly TRBD2 for D (5 bases). Sequenced material: PBMCs or T cells enriched from blood (not recorded which). The TCR was taken from a woman aged 45-59 years with acute COVID-19. This CDR3 reads CASSQGPGNTQYF. In DNA, the CDR3 is TGTGCCAGCAGCCAAGGCCCCGGGAATACGCAGTATTTT.